Below, 27 T cell receptor beta chains from the same sample are listed, as sequenced in a study of shared clonotypes between healthy human individuals (dated by TCRdb to between 2020 and 2021). Libraries were prepared through the immunoSEQ multiplex PCR assay. The immuneACCESS repertoire file appears here via TCRdb, limited to in-frame rearrangements. These files lack a portion of the clones; in checked studies, under half of the deficit traces to unresolved V genes, and the cause of the others is not known. Present in this sample are 950,000 to 1,300,000 clones, about 76% of which were seen just once. Of the sample, approximately 1.5% is held by the ten largest clones. The sample taken for sequencing was memory CD4+ T cells sorted from blood. This sample's cell subset or site label indicates: CD45RA-negative fraction. These receptors originate from a man between 18 and 29 years old in good health.

The genes are TRBV4-3 and TRBJ1-6; D is uncertain. Trimming pared 4 bases from V and 5 bases from J, leaving 6 bases between. The CDR3 extends over 13 amino acids. Germline V gene lookup returns CDR1 LGHNA and CDR2 YSLEER. The CDR3 spells CASSRQDNSPLHF. The CDR3, as DNA: TGCGCCAGCAGCCGACAAGATAATTCACCCCTCCACTTT.

This chain uses TRBV14 with TRBJ1-2, with D possibly TRBD1 on 6 matching bases. The CDR3 consists of 15 residues. The germline V gene encodes CDR1 SGHDN and CDR2 FVKESK. With 4 bases removed from V and 5 bases from J, the gap between germline ends came to 17 bases. The CDR3 DNA reads as TGTGCCAGCAGCCCTCGGACAGTCCTTCGTTATGGCTACACCTTC. Translated: CASSPRTVLRYGYTF.

The rearrangement joins TRBV5-5 to TRBJ2-2; possible D gene TRBD2, 5 bases. This CDR3 contains 14 residues. V lost 4 bases and J 2 bases, leaving 9 bases between the germline ends. Germline V CDR1 and CDR2: SGHKS, YYEKEE (reference sequence). CDR3 bases: TGTGCCAGCAGCCTGGACTCTAACACCGGGGAGCTGTTTTTT. This encodes CASSLDSNTGELFF.

The DNA of the CDR3 is TGTGCCAGCAGCGTGGGACAGGAAACTTCACCCCTCCACTTT. It specifies CASSVGQETSPLHF. The J gene is TRBJ1-6, the V gene TRBV9; TRBD1 agrees at 8 bases. The CDR3 sequence is 14 residues long. Germline V CDR1 and CDR2: SGDLS, YYNGEE. Trimming cost V 2 bases and J 9 bases; bases outside gene matches: 4.

The chain recombines TRBV25-1 with TRBJ1-1; a possible D gene is TRBD1 (5 bases). The CDR3 has 15 residues. From germline, CDR1 is MGHDK and CDR2 SYGVNS. Trimming shortened V by 6 bases and J by 4 bases, and 18 bases separated the two germline ends. CDR3 sequence (DNA): TGTGCCAGCAGGGCCAACGGGGGGTTGGGCACTGAAGCTTTCTTT. This translates into CASRANGGLGTEAFF.

As to this clone: The same CDR3 is also encoded by other DNA sequences in this sample. The rearrangement uses TRBV7-2 and TRBJ1-5; D call uncertain. CDR3 length: 15 amino acids. Trimming pared 5 bases from V and 4 bases from J, leaving 15 bases between. Per the germline V gene, CDR1 is SGHTA and CDR2 is FQGNSA. The CDR3 DNA reads as TGTGCCAGCAGCCCGGGTCGTAGTAGTAATCAGCCCCAGCATTTT. It codes for CASSPGRSSNQPQHF.

The chain recombines TRBV7-3 with TRBJ2-3, with TRBD2 matching 9 bases. V trimming: 5 bases; J trimming: 10 bases; junction bases outside the gene matches: 10. Germline V CDR1 and CDR2: SGHTA, FQGTGA. The CDR3 length is 14 residues. The CDR3 loop reads CASSLGTSPPPQYF. CDR3 bases: TGTGCCAGCAGCCTAGGGACTAGCCCTCCCCCGCAGTATTTT. Filled out from reference TRBV7-3 and TRBJ2-3, the complete variable domain reads GAGVSQTPSNKVTEKGKYVELRCDPISGHTALYWYRQSLGQGPEFLIYFQGTGAADDSGLPNDRFFAVRPEGSVSTLKIQRTERGDSAVYLCASSLGTSPPPQYFGPGTRLTVL.

This clone was picked up a small number of times. The chain joins TRBV19 to TRBJ1-5; TRBD1 is a possible D gene (6 bases). V lost 1 base and J 3 bases, leaving 10 bases between the germline ends. The CDR3 spans 15 residues. The germline gives CDR1 LNHDA, CDR2 SQIVND (reference sequence). CDR3 in DNA: TGTGCCAGTAGTATAGCTTCAGGGGTCAATCAGCCCCAGCATTTT. Protein: CASSIASGVNQPQHF.

As to this clone: The identical CDR3 is also encoded by other nucleotide sequences in the sample. The rearrangement links TRBV5-1 to TRBJ1-1; D might be TRBD1 (6 bases). From germline, CDR1 is SGHRS and CDR2 YFSETQ. CDR3 length: 14 residues. V lost 4 bases to trimming and J lost 2 bases, with 12 bases between them. The CDR3 spells CASSPEGGNTEAFF. In DNA form, the CDR3 reads TGCGCCAGCAGCCCAGAGGGGGGTAACACTGAAGCTTTCTTT.

The CDR3 DNA reads as TGTGCCAGCAGTTACCGCTCACGGGATGAGCAGTTCTTC. Its protein product is CASSYRSRDEQFF. The chain links TRBV6-5 to TRBJ2-1, with unresolved D. Trimming took 2 bases from V and 8 from J, leaving 10 bases between them. Germline CDR1 and CDR2: MNHEY and SVGAGI. The CDR3 runs to 13 residues.

This chain connects TRBV6-5 to TRBJ1-1; 7 nucleotides align to TRBD1. The V segment lost 5 bases and the J segment 7 bases; nucleotides outside the gene matches: 4. This CDR3 has 12 residues. Germline V lookup: CDR1 MNHEY, CDR2 SVGAGI. The CDR3 spells CASSTGQFEAFF. CDR3 sequence (DNA): TGTGCCAGCAGTACGGGACAGTTTGAAGCTTTCTTT.

The rearrangement joins TRBV4-1 to TRBJ2-7; weak D call: TRBD1 (6 bases). Trimming pared 6 bases from V and 5 bases from J, leaving 20 bases between. CDR1 is MGHRA, CDR2 YSYEKL, per germline. The CDR3 is 15 amino acids. DNA of the CDR3: TGCGCCAGCAGAAAAACCGCCGGGACACCGGACGAGCAGTACTTC. Its translation is CASRKTAGTPDEQYF.

The genes are TRBV7-2 and TRBJ1-3; TRBD1 might be the D (6 bases). The length of the CDR3 is 16 residues. CDR1 and CDR2 from the germline V gene are SGHTA and FQGNSA. The germline V and J ends were trimmed by 2 bases and 3 bases, with 14 bases remaining between them. The CDR3 here is CASSLQAGAIGNTIYF. In DNA, the CDR3 is TGTGCCAGCAGCTTACAAGCAGGGGCCATTGGAAACACCATATATTTT.

The V and J genes are TRBV30 and TRBJ2-3, with D perhaps matching TRBD1 (6 bases). V was cut by 0 bases and J by 8 bases, with 15 bases left in between. Per germline, CDR1 GTSNPN and CDR2 SVGIG (reference sequence). This CDR3 has 14 amino acids. The CDR3 coding sequence is TGTGCCTGGAGTGTATCAGGGGCGAGAGGTACGCAGTATTTT. Amino acid sequence: CAWSVSGARGTQYF.

This clone was counted only a few times. V and J are TRBV19 and TRBJ1-1; D is ambiguous. Germline V lookup: CDR1 LNHDA, CDR2 SQIVND (reference sequence). The CDR3 spans 13 residues. Trimming cost V 5 bases and J 1 base, with 8 bases left between them. CDR3 protein: CASSLAGNTEAFF. DNA for the CDR3: TGTGCCAGTAGTCTGGCAGGGAACACTGAAGCTTTCTTT.

The chain carries TRBV6-5 and TRBJ1-2; D is perhaps TRBD1 (5 bases). Trimming shortened V by 0 bases and J by 2 bases, and 13 bases separated the two germline ends. The CDR3 totals 16 residues. From germline, CDR1 is MNHEY and CDR2 SVGAGI. The CDR3 DNA reads as TGTGCCAGCAGTTACTCAGTGGGGCAGGGAAACTATGGCTACACCTTC. Translated: CASSYSVGQGNYGYTF.

J is TRBJ1-1 and V is TRBV5-1; the D gene is possibly TRBD1 (6 bases). Germline CDR1 reads SGHRS; CDR2 reads YFSETQ. The CDR3 has 14 residues. The V and J ends lost 6 bases and 0 bases respectively, with 12 bases between them. The CDR3 bases are TGCGCCAGCACCCTAGGGGACATGAACACTGAAGCTTTCTTT. Translation: CASTLGDMNTEAFF.

In the case of this clone: A read error is possible here, since a much larger clone lies one base away. The same CDR3 can be traced to other DNA sequences in this sample. The rearrangement uses TRBV27 and TRBJ1-6; no clear D. Deletions cut 5 bases from V and 0 bases from J, with 5 bases between. The CDR3 has 14 amino acids. Germline V gene lookup returns CDR1 MNHEY and CDR2 SMNVEV (reference sequence). The CDR3 nucleotides read TGTGCCAGCAGTCCAAGCTCCTATAATTCACCCCTCCACTTT. Its translation is CASSPSSYNSPLHF.

The chain recombines TRBV5-4 with TRBJ2-7, with 8 bases aligning to TRBD1. Germline CDR1 and CDR2: SGHNT and YYREEE (reference sequence). The CDR3 has 15 amino acids. V lost 2 bases and J lost 6; bases outside the gene matches: 10. CDR3 region: CASSFPSGGRTEQYF. In DNA form, the CDR3 reads TGTGCCAGCAGCTTTCCGTCAGGGGGCCGGACCGAGCAGTACTTC.

The V call is TRBV9, the J call TRBJ1-6, with D possibly being TRBD1 (6 bases). This CDR3 has 13 residues. Germline V gives CDR1 SGDLS, CDR2 YYNGEE. Trimming removed 8 bases at V and 7 bases at J, with 13 bases between. CDR3 loop: CASNREANSPLHF. DNA of the CDR3: TGTGCCAGTAACAGGGAGGCGAATTCACCCCTCCACTTT.

The chain links TRBV6-1 to TRBJ1-6; TRBD1 might be the D (5 bases). V lost 2 bases to trimming and J lost 0 bases, with 14 bases between them. In germline, CDR1 is MNHNS, CDR2 SASEGT. The CDR3 covers 18 residues. CDR3 in amino acids: CASSEWGDKSSYNSPLHF. The CDR3 DNA is TGTGCCAGCAGTGAATGGGGGGATAAGAGCTCCTATAATTCACCCCTCCACTTT.

This clone was seen more than once but under ten times. The chain uses TRBV29-1 and TRBJ1-1; D gene unclear. The CDR3 loop spans 13 amino acids. V was trimmed by 4 bases and J by 5 bases, leaving 14 bases between them. From germline, CDR1 is SQVTM and CDR2 ANQGSEA. DNA of the CDR3: TGCAGCGTTGTACGAGGGCGGAATACTGAAGCTTTCTTT. Its translation: CSVVRGRNTEAFF.

Regarding this clone: Other DNA sequences in the sample encode the same CDR3. The chain links TRBV18 to TRBJ2-7; 7 bases map to TRBD1. V was pared by 4 bases and J by 4 bases, with 1 base of the junction left unmatched. Germline V gives CDR1 KGHSH, CDR2 LQKENI. This CDR3 spans 12 amino acids. The CDR3 sequence is CASSRQGYEQYF. DNA of the CDR3: TGTGCCAGCTCACGACAGGGATACGAGCAGTACTTC.

This chain connects TRBV6-1 to TRBJ2-3; the D gene is possibly TRBD2 (6 bases). The CDR3 runs 15 residues. Between the trimmed V and J ends, which lost 5 bases and 0 bases, there was a span of 12 bases. From germline, CDR1 is MNHNS and CDR2 SASEGT. The CDR3 loop reads CASSSTRSSTDTQYF. The CDR3, as DNA: TGTGCCAGCAGTTCGACTAGATCCAGCACAGATACGCAGTATTTT.

Here the CDR3 DNA reads TGTGCCAGCACCTCAGGGGGCCGAGGCTACACCTTC. Its translation: CASTSGGRGYTF. The V and J genes are TRBV6-5 and TRBJ1-2, with TRBD1 identical over 8 bases. After removal of 7 bases from V and 8 bases from J, the junction contained 6 bases not matched to a gene. Germline V gene data show CDR1 as MNHEY and CDR2 as SVGAGI. The CDR3 loop spans 12 amino acids.

This clone was seen more than once but under ten times. CDR3 DNA sequence: TGTGCCAGCTCACCAAGGACTAGCGCCTACAATGAGCAGTTCTTC. Amino acid sequence: CASSPRTSAYNEQFF. The V call is TRBV18, the J call TRBJ2-1, with TRBD2 matching over 9 bases. The germline CDR1 and CDR2 sequences are KGHSH and LQKENI. V lost 2 bases, J lost 2 bases, and 1 base stayed unmatched. This CDR3 region has 15 residues.

The rearrangement joins TRBV11-2 to TRBJ1-2; D ambiguous. Germline assignment: CDR1 SGHAT and CDR2 FQNNGV. CDR3 length equals 14 residues. The V end lost 3 bases, the J end lost 3 bases, and 11 bases lay between the germline ends. Written as DNA, the CDR3 is TGTGCCAGCAGCTTGGATCCCCGAGACTATGGCTACACCTTC. It is translated as CASSLDPRDYGYTF.